This TCR beta chain was sequenced for a study of tumor-infiltrating lymphocytes in primary liver carcinoma. Total RNA (approximately 500 ng) served as template for TCR beta cDNA synthesis primed by a constant-region primer. Three nested multiplex PCR rounds, a slightly modified ARM-PCR method, built the TCR beta libraries. TRBV1-TRBV30 forward primers paired with a C-beta reverse primer drove the first two PCR rounds, 10 cycles each. In TCRdb, the multiplex PCR reads were re-called with MiXCR into one record per CDR3 protein. The sample lists more than 100,000 distinct CDR3 sequences, around two thirds occurring once. Per germline, CDR1 SEHNR and CDR2 FQNEAQ (reference sequence). The CDR3 length is 14 residues. The study co-extracted DNA and RNA from 20-30 mg of unsorted bulk tissue. Study observations and caveats: Present in all five tumor regions were only about 8-25% of the top clones. Blood had a significantly lower top-250-clone fraction than tumors did (p = 0.039).

On this clonotype: Its antigen is not identified. The junction departs from the called germline gene at one end, perhaps through a read error.

This chain connects TRBV7-9 to TRBJ2-5, with 7 positions matching TRBD2. The clonotype originates from a woman aged 55 to 70 with primary liver carcinoma and hepatitis B virus infection. The sequenced material came from liver tumor tissue from sampling region 1. The subset was: tumor region T1, superior pole. CDR3 loop: CANSLAGREESQYF. In nucleotides, the CDR3 is TGTGCCAACAGCTTAGCGGGCAGGGAGGAGTCCCAGTACTTC. Full variable domain (outside the CDR3, taken from reference TRBV7-9 and TRBJ2-5): DTGVSQNPRHKITKRGQNVTFRCDPISEHNRLYWYRQTLGQGPEFLTYFQNEAQLEKSRLLSDRFSAERPKGSFSTLEIQRTEQGDSAMYLCANSLAGREESQYFGPGTRLLVL.